Reported below is one TCR beta chain. This sample is part of a study of cytomegalovirus exposure and HLA in healthy donors. The PCR had 60 Vbeta and 13 Jbeta primers. Assay used: immunoSEQ multiplex PCR; TCRdb lists only in-frame clones, some missing. Here the sample spans 150,000 to 200,000 clones, over 80% being singletons. Per the germline V gene, CDR1 is SGDLS and CDR2 is YYNGEE. This CDR3 is 13 amino acids long. V was shortened by 2 bases and J by 8 bases, with 13 bases between the two germline ends. The TCR was taken from a man aged 50-59 years in good health and CMV-seronegative. Sequencing was performed on PBMCs. V gene TRBV9 combines with J gene TRBJ1-2; a weak D match, TRBD1 (6 bases). CDR3 residues: CASSVSGVWGYTF. DNA for the CDR3: TGTGCCAGCAGCGTCTCAGGGGTGTGGGGCTACACCTTC.